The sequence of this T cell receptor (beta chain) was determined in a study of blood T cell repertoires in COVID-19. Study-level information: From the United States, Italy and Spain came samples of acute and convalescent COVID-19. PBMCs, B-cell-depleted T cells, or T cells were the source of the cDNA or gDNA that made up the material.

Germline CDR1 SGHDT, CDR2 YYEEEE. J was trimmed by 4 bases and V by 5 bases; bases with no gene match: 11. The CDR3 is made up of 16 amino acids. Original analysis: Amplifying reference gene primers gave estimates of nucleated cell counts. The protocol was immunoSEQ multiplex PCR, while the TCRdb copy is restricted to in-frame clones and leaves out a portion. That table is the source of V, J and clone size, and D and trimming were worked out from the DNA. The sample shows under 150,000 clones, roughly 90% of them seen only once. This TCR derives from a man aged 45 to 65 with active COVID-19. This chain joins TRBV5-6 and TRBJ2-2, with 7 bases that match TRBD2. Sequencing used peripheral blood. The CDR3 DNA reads TGTGCCAGCAGTTCGGCCCCGCGGGAGCCCACCGGGGAGCTGTTTTTT. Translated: CASSSAPREPTGELFF. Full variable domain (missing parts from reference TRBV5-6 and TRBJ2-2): DAGVTQSPTHLIKTRGQQVTLRCSPKSGHDTVSWYQQALGQGPQFIFQYYEEEERQRGNFPDRFSGHQFPNYSSELNVNALLLGDSALYLCASSSAPREPTGELFFGEGSRLTVL.